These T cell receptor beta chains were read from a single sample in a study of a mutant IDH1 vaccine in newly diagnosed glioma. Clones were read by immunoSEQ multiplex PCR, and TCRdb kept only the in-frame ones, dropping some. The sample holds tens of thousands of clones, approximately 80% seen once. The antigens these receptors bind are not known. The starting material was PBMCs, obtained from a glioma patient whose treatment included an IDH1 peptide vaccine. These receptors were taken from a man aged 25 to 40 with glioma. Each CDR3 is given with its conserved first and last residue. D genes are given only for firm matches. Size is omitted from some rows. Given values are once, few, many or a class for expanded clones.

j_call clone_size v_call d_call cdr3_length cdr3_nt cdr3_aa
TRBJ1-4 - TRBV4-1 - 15 TGCGCCAGCAGCCAAGATCTCCCTGGGGGCGAAAAACTGTTTTTT CASSQDLPGGEKLFF
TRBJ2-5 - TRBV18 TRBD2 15 TGTGCCAGCTCACAGGGACTAGCGGGGATAGAGACCCAGTACTTC CASSQGLAGIETQYF
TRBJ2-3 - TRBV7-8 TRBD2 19 TGTGCCAGCAGCTTAGGTCTAGCGGGGGGGCAAGTCGGCACAGATACGCAGTATTTT CASSLGLAGGQVGTDTQYF
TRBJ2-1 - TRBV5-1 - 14 TGCGCCAGCAGCTTACCGAGCTCCTACAATGAGCAGTTCTTC CASSLPSSYNEQFF
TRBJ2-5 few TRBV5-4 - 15 TGTGCCAGCAGCTTGTTTGAAGGACATTTCTCGACCCAGTACTTC CASSLFEGHFSTQYF
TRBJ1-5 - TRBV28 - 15 TGTGCCAGCAGTTTTGGATCGTATAGCAATCAGCCCCAGCATTTT CASSFGSYSNQPQHF
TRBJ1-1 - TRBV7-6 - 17 TGTGCCAGCAGCTCAACCCCCGTATACAGGGTTAACACTGAAGCTTTCTTT CASSSTPVYRVNTEAFF
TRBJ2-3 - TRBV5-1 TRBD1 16 TGCGCCAGCAGCAGCCGCCCACAGGGGGCAATAGATACGCAGTATTTT CASSSRPQGAIDTQYF
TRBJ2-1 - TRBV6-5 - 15 TGTGCCAGCAGTTACGATGCAGGGATGGCGTATGAGCAGTTCTTC CASSYDAGMAYEQFF
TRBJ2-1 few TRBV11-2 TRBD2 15 TGTGCCAGCAGCCATAGCGGGGGGGCCTTCGATGAGCAGTTCTTC CASSHSGGAFDEQFF
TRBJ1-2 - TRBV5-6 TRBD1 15 TGTGCCAGCAGCTTGAAGGACAGGGTTAGCTATGGCTACACCTTC CASSLKDRVSYGYTF
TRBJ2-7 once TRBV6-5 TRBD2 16 TGTGCCAGCAGTTACCCCCACGGCGGGGGGGCCGGCGAGCAGTACTTC CASSYPHGGGAGEQYF
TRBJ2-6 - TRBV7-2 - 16 TGTGCCAGCAGCTTGCAGACGGCCCCTGGGGCCAACGTCCTGACTTTC CASSLQTAPGANVLTF
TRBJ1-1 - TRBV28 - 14 TGTGCCAGCAGTTTTAGGGCGGTTGGCACTGAAGCTTTCTTT CASSFRAVGTEAFF
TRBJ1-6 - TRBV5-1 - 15 TGCGCCAGCAGCTTGAATCCAGGGAATAATTCACCCCTCCACTTT CASSLNPGNNSPLHF
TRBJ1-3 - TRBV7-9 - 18 TGTGCCAGCAGCTTAGGGTACGGTTCCAGGGACCAGAGAAACACCATATATTTT CASSLGYGSRDQRNTIYF